This TCR beta chain was retrieved from a study of Graves' ophthalmopathy and Graves' hyperthyroidism. Overall study results and limits: Ophthalmopathy was separated from stable hyperthyroidism by a 13-signature model with around 89% sensitivity and about 79% specificity.

Orbital computed tomography and thyroid ultrasound, along with TRAb, serum thyroxine and clinical symptoms, underpinned diagnosis. PBMCs were isolated from a 10 ml sample of fresh peripheral blood. TCR beta CDR3 regions were amplified from RNA transcripts. RT-PCR in the first round used HTBI primers; a second-round multiplex PCR followed. One entry per CDR3 protein, called by TCRdb with MiXCR from the multiplex PCR reads. The sample holds some 750,000 distinct CDR3 sequences; roughly 40% are singletons and the top ten take roughly 45%. This clonotype was picked up many times. The antigen remains unidentified. The sequenced material came from peripheral blood. The TCR comes from an adult man with Graves' ophthalmopathy.

CDR3 nucleotides: TGTGCCACCCCCCGGAACACTGAAGCTTTCTTT. Translating it yields CATPRNTEAFF. J is TRBJ1-1 and V is TRBV7-9; D not resolved. CDR3 size: 11 residues. Germline V gene lookup returns CDR1 SEHNR and CDR2 FQNEAQ (reference sequence). V was cut by 10 bases and J by 1 base, with 7 bases left in between. The entire variable domain, with the rest obtained from reference TRBV7-9 and TRBJ1-1, is as follows: DTGVSQNPRHKITKRGQNVTFRCDPISEHNRLYWYRQTLGQGPEFLTYFQNEAQLEKSRLLSDRFSAERPKGSFSTLEIQRTEQGDSAMYLCATPRNTEAFFGQGTRLTVV.